These 23 T cell receptor beta chains originate from one sample sequenced in a study of Ad26.COV2.S vaccination and SARS-CoV-2 variants. Generated by immunoSEQ multiplex PCR, the TCRdb table keeps only in-frame clones and is missing some. The data show hundreds of thousands of clones, roughly 84% seen once. Sample treatment: about 20 received Ad26.COV2.S at low or high dose, single or two shots; about five received placebo; per-sample allocation not given. Sampling happened 63 days after the first vaccine or placebo injection. The starting material was peripheral blood, obtained in a trial of Ad26.COV2.S vaccine versus placebo. The receptor source for this set is a person aged 18 to 59 who received the Ad26.COV2.S COVID-19 vaccine or a placebo.

On this clone itself: Other DNA sequences of this sample code for an identical CDR3. V and J are TRBV6-5 and TRBJ1-2; 7 bases map to TRBD1. J gave up 6 bases and V 6 bases, and 1 base lay outside the gene matches. Germline CDR1 and CDR2: MNHEY and SVGAGI. The CDR3 runs to 11 residues. The CDR3, as DNA: TGTGCCAGCAGCGACAGGGATGGCTACACCTTC. This gives the protein CASSDRDGYTF.

The V gene is TRBV5-1, the J gene TRBJ1-6; D is ambiguous. The germline V and J ends were trimmed by 3 bases and 0 bases, with 10 bases remaining between them. There are 16 residues in the CDR3. Germline lookup yields CDR1 SGHRS and CDR2 YFSETQ. The CDR3 here is CASSSAGSSYNSPLHF. Written as DNA, the CDR3 is TGCGCCAGCAGCTCCGCTGGTAGCTCCTATAATTCACCCCTCCACTTT.

This chain joins TRBV2 and TRBJ2-1; 7 nucleotides align to TRBD2. Losses at the gene ends were 3 bases for V and 13 bases for J; bases not matched to a gene: 6. The germline V gene has CDR1 SNHLY and CDR2 FYNNEI. This CDR3 is 12 amino acids long. CDR3 in amino acids: CASSDTGLPQFF. CDR3 bases: TGTGCCAGCAGTGATACGGGACTACCTCAGTTCTTC.

The chain couples TRBV29-1 to TRBJ1-1; 11 positions agree with TRBD1. This CDR3 region has 17 residues. CDR1 is SQVTM, CDR2 ANQGSEA, per germline. V dropped 7 bases and J dropped 1; count of bases not matched to a gene: 14. In nucleotides, the CDR3 is TGCAGCGCATTAGCAGGGACAGGGGGAGTCGAGAACACTGAAGCTTTCTTT. Its translation: CSALAGTGGVENTEAFF. Combining the CDR3 with reference TRBV29-1 and TRBJ1-1 gives the whole variable domain SAVISQKPSRDICQRGTSLTIQCQVDSQVTMMFWYRQQPGQSLTLIATANQGSEATYESGFVIDKFPISRPNLTFSTLTVSNMSPEDSSIYLCSALAGTGGVENTEAFFGQGTRLTVV.

This clone came up a few times. In DNA form, the CDR3 reads TGCGCCAGCAGCTTGAGACCAGGGTTTTCTGGGGCCAACGTCCTGACTTTC. Translation: CASSLRPGFSGANVLTF. V gene TRBV5-1 combines with J gene TRBJ2-6; D may be TRBD1 (5 bases). CDR3 length: 17 amino acids. Germline assignment: CDR1 SGHRS and CDR2 YFSETQ. V shed 1 base and J shed 1 base, with 12 bases lying between them.

The chain employs TRBV5-1 and TRBJ1-2; D uncertain. V was cut by 1 base and J by 3 bases, with 7 bases left in between. Germline V gene lookup returns CDR1 SGHRS and CDR2 YFSETQ. The CDR3 length is 13 residues. The CDR3: CASSLMADYGYTF. DNA for the CDR3: TGCGCCAGCAGCTTGATGGCCGACTATGGCTACACCTTC.

This clone was counted a single time. The V call is TRBV6-6, the J call TRBJ1-5; TRBD1 might be the D (5 bases). The germline V gene has CDR1 MNHNY and CDR2 SVGAGI (reference sequence). Trimming removed 7 bases from V and 3 bases from J, with 16 bases in between. CDR3 length equals 15 residues. CDR3 nucleotide sequence: TGTGCCAGCAATAATAGGAAGGGGTACAATCAGCCCCAGCATTTT. Protein product: CASNNRKGYNQPQHF.

The CDR3 reads CAQSRELFF. As DNA, the CDR3 is TGTGCCCAGAGCCGGGAGCTGTTTTTT. V gene TRBV7-9 combines with J gene TRBJ2-2; no clear D gene. CDR3 length: 9 residues. V lost 11 bases and J 9 bases, leaving 7 bases between the germline ends. Germline V CDR1 and CDR2: SEHNR, FQNEAQ (reference sequence).

The chain couples TRBV9 to TRBJ1-5, with TRBD1 matching over 7 bases. J lost 0 bases, V lost 0 bases, and 0 bases had no gene match. Germline V CDR1 and CDR2: SGDLS, YYNGEE. The CDR3 sequence is 15 residues long. CDR3 nucleotide sequence: TGTGCCAGCAGCGTAGGGGACAGTAGCAATCAGCCCCAGCATTTT. Amino acids: CASSVGDSSNQPQHF.

The chain is built from TRBV20-1 and TRBJ1-2; D perhaps matches TRBD1 (5 bases). CDR3 length: 15 residues. Germline V gene data show CDR1 as DFQATT and CDR2 as SNEGSKA (reference sequence). Deletions cut 3 bases from V and 1 base from J, with 15 bases between. CDR3 sequence (DNA): TGCAGTGCTAGTGATGGGGGTAGGGTTAACTATGGCTACACCTTC. The encoded protein is CSASDGGRVNYGYTF.

This chain joins TRBV12-5 and TRBJ1-1, with 9 positions matching TRBD1. V lost 4 bases and J lost 3; bases outside the gene matches: 9. Germline CDR1 LGHNT, CDR2 FRNRAP. CDR3 length: 16 residues. DNA for the CDR3: TGTGCTAGTGGTTCAGATAGGACAGGGGAAGACACTGAAGCTTTCTTT. It specifies CASGSDRTGEDTEAFF.

V is TRBV19 and J is TRBJ2-7, with unresolved D. Germline V CDR1 and CDR2: LNHDA, SQIVND (reference sequence). V lost 2 bases and J 3 bases, leaving 14 bases between the germline ends. The CDR3 consists of 15 residues. CDR3 sequence: CASSIYPGPNYEQYF. For the CDR3, the DNA is TGTGCCAGTAGTATATATCCCGGCCCAAACTACGAGCAGTACTTC.

The chain uses TRBV18 and TRBJ2-3; 8 nucleotides agree with TRBD2. The germline gives CDR1 KGHSH, CDR2 LQKENI. This CDR3 has 15 residues. With V trimmed by 3 bases and J by 5 bases, 7 bases remained unmatched. In DNA, the CDR3 is TGTGCCAGCTCACCTGGGAGCGGGGGTGGAGATACGCAGTATTTT. Protein: CASSPGSGGGDTQYF.

This clone appeared a single time. V and J are TRBV9 and TRBJ2-1, with TRBD2 matching over 8 bases. The CDR3 contains 20 residues. V lost 3 bases to trimming and J lost 0 bases; unmatched junction nucleotides: 17. Germline values: CDR1 SGDLS, CDR2 YYNGEE. In nucleotides, the CDR3 is TGTGCCAGCAGCGGTAGGGCCTTATCGGGGGGGCCCGGCTCCTACAATGAGCAGTTCTTC. Translating it yields CASSGRALSGGPGSYNEQFF.

This chain uses TRBV7-3 with TRBJ1-1; D gene uncertain. V was shortened by 0 bases and J by 3 bases, with 8 bases between the two germline ends. The germline gives CDR1 SGHTA, CDR2 FQGTGA. This CDR3 region has 14 residues. The CDR3 spells CASSLTGTYTEAFF. CDR3 bases: TGTGCCAGCAGCTTAACTGGAACTTACACTGAAGCTTTCTTT.

This chain connects TRBV5-6 to TRBJ1-1; D ambiguous. Per the germline V gene, CDR1 is SGHDT and CDR2 is YYEEEE. The CDR3 extends over 12 amino acids. V shed 2 bases and J shed 1 base, with 3 bases lying between them. As DNA, the CDR3 is TGTGCCAGCAGCTTCCAGAACACTGAAGCTTTCTTT. This gives the protein CASSFQNTEAFF.

This clone occurred once. The rearrangement uses TRBV6-5 and TRBJ2-3; D gene ambiguous. CDR1 is MNHEY and CDR2 is SVGAGI in the germline V gene. The V gene lost 6 bases and the J gene lost 4 bases, with 11 bases spanning the gap. This CDR3 region has 13 residues. CDR3 residues: CASRTLTADTQYF. CDR3 bases: TGTGCCAGCAGAACACTGACGGCAGATACGCAGTATTTT.

V is TRBV19 and J is TRBJ2-3; 9 bases align to TRBD1. The CDR3 sequence is 18 residues long. With V trimmed by 5 bases and J by 2 bases, 14 bases remained unmatched. Germline V lookup: CDR1 LNHDA, CDR2 SQIVND (reference sequence). The CDR3 here is CASSPWGGQGTNTDTQYF. CDR3 in DNA: TGTGCCAGTAGTCCATGGGGAGGACAGGGGACAAACACAGATACGCAGTATTTT.

V gene TRBV19 combines with J gene TRBJ1-4; no firm D call. V was cut by 7 bases and J by 7 bases, with 13 bases left in between. The germline V gene has CDR1 LNHDA and CDR2 SQIVND (reference sequence). The CDR3 contains 13 residues. CDR3 nucleotides: TGTGCCAGTAAGCTGAGGGCGGGTGAAAAACTGTTTTTT. It encodes CASKLRAGEKLFF.

The CDR3 nucleotides are TGTGCCAGCAGTGAAAGTGCAGCGATCTCTGGAAACACCATATATTTT. Amino acids: CASSESAAISGNTIYF. This chain links TRBV6-1 with TRBJ1-3; D ambiguous. Germline assignment: CDR1 MNHNS and CDR2 SASEGT. CDR3 size: 16 residues. Trimming removed 2 bases at V and 0 bases at J, with 11 bases between.

The J gene is TRBJ2-2, the V gene TRBV6-2 or TRBV6-3, with 7 bases aligning to TRBD2. Per the germline V gene, CDR1 is MNHEY and CDR2 is SVGEGT. V shed 4 bases and J 6 bases; nucleotides not matched to a gene: 8. The CDR3 is 15 residues long. The CDR3 sequence: CASSSGLDRAGELFF. DNA for the CDR3: TGTGCCAGCAGTTCCGGACTAGATAGGGCCGGGGAGCTGTTTTTT.

The chain has TRBV7-3 and TRBJ2-5; a possible D gene is TRBD2 (6 bases). There are 13 residues in the CDR3. V was clipped by 5 bases and J by 4 bases, with 11 bases between them. Germline loops: CDR1 SGHTA, CDR2 FQGTGA. The CDR3 region has the DNA TGTGCCAGCAGCGACCGGAGGGGAGAGACCCAGTACTTC. Protein product: CASSDRRGETQYF.

V and J are TRBV5-8 and TRBJ2-6; D ambiguous. Trimming shortened V by 2 bases and J by 1 base, and 4 bases separated the two germline ends. The CDR3 consists of 14 residues. CDR1 and CDR2 from the germline V gene are SGHTS and YDEGEE. CDR3 nucleotide sequence: TGTGCCAGCAGCTTCAGGTCTGGGGCCAACGTCCTGACTTTC. The encoded protein is CASSFRSGANVLTF.